The entry below gives a single T cell receptor (beta chain) sequence along with its context. Germline V gives CDR1 MNHEY, CDR2 SVGAGI. The CDR3 spans 14 residues. Trimming cost V 6 bases and J 6 bases; bases outside gene matches: 7. The table came from immunoSEQ multiplex PCR; TCRdb's copy has only in-frame clones and leaves some out. The data hold over 300,000 clones, with 85% to 90% observed a single time. The data originate from a study of blood T cell repertoires in COVID-19. Study-wide background: T cells, B-cell-depleted T cells, or PBMCs provided the cDNA or gDNA that served as material.

The source material was peripheral blood. The V call is TRBV6-5, the J call TRBJ1-4; 7 bases map to TRBD1. The source of this sequence is a man in his late teens or twenties with active or convalescent COVID-19. The CDR3 loop is CASRLQGRDEKLFF. The CDR3 DNA reads as TGTGCCAGCAGGCTACAGGGGCGAGATGAAAAACTGTTTTTT.